This TCR beta chain was captured by sequencing in a study of molecular identifiers for immune sequencing clone quantification. General study findings and limits: Clones that exceeded 20 RNA copies held over 98% of effector molecules, yet under 1% in naive cells.

This clonotype was seen many times. What it binds is unknown. TCRdb reanalysed the PCR reads using MiXCR and keeps one entry per CDR3 protein. This table holds about 300,000 distinct CDR3 sequences, about 20% found once. Germline CDR1 and CDR2: SGDLS and YYNGEE. The length of the CDR3 is 14 residues. After removal of 5 bases from V and 4 bases from J, the junction contained 6 bases not matched to a gene. Specimen: naive CD8+ T cells from blood, with Jurkat cell RNA spiked in. Specified subset: FACS-sorted CD8+CD4-CCR7+CD45RA+ naive T cells. The chain is built from TRBV9 and TRBJ2-5; 9 bases line up with TRBD1. The source is a human donor in good health. Some libraries in this study had Jurkat cell RNA spiked in. The CDR3 coding sequence is TGTGCCAGCAGTTCCGGGACAGGGCCAGAGACCCAGTACTTC. The encoded protein is CASSSGTGPETQYF.